The 2 T cell receptor beta chains presented below share a single source sample, sequenced in a study of blood T cell repertoires in COVID-19. The assay was immunoSEQ multiplex PCR, and TCRdb's table has in-frame clones only and misses some. The repertoire has approximately 170,000 clones, under 90% of them found once; the top ten carry roughly 8%. Sequencing was done on a sample of PBMCs or T cells enriched from blood (not recorded which). Source of these receptors: a woman between 50 and 59 years old who had recovered from COVID-19.

This sequence joins TRBV7-9 and TRBJ1-1; the match to TRBD1 covers 11 bases. The germline V gene has CDR1 SEHNR and CDR2 FQNEAQ (reference sequence). The J segment lost 6 bases and the V segment lost 6 bases, leaving 6 bases of the junction unmatched. The CDR3 is 14 residues long. CDR3 amino acids: CASRAGTGGAEAFF. The CDR3 DNA is TGTGCCAGCAGGGCTGGGACAGGGGGTGCTGAAGCTTTCTTT.

The chain uses TRBV28 and TRBJ1-1; D unclear. V was shortened by 6 bases and J by 10 bases, with 24 bases between the two germline ends. Germline CDR1 and CDR2: MDHEN and SYDVKM. The CDR3 runs 15 residues. CDR3 nucleotides: TGTGCCAGCAGCCCTAACTACGAAAGCGACCGTCGAGCTTTCTTT. Translation gives CASSPNYESDRRAFF.